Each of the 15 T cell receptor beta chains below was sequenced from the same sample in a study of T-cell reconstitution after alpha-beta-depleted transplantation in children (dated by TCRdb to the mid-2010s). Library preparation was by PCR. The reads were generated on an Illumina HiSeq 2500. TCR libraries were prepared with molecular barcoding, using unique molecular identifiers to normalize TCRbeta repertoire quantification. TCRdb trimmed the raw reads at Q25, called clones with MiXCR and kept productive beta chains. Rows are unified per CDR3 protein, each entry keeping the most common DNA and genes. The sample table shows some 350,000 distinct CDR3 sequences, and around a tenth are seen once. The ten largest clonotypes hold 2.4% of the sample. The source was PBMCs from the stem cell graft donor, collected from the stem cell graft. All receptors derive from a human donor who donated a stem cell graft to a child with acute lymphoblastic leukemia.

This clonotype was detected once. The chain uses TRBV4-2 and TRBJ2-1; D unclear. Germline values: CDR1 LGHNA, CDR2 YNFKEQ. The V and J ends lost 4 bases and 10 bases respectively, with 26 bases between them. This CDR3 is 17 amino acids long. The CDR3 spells CASSRRGKGIGMDEQFF. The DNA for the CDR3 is TGTGCCAGCAGCCGGAGAGGCAAGGGCATTGGGATGGACGAGCAGTTCTTC.

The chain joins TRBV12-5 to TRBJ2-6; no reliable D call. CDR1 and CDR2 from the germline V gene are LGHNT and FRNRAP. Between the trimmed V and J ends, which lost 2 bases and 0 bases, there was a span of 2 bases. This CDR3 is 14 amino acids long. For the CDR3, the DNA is TGTGCTAGTGGTTTGCCCTCTGGGGCCAACGTCCTGACTTTC. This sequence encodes CASGLPSGANVLTF.

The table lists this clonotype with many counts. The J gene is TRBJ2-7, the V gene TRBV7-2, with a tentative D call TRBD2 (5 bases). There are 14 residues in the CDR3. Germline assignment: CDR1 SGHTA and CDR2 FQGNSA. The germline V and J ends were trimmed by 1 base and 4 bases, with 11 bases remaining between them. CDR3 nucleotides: TGTGCCAGCAGCTTAGGGCGGCTAGCTTACGAGCAGTACTTC. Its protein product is CASSLGRLAYEQYF.

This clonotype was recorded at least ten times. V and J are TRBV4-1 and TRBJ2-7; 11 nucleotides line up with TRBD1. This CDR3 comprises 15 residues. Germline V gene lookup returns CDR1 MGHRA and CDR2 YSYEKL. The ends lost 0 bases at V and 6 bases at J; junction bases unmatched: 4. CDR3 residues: CASSQDLGTGGEQYF. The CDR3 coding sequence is TGCGCCAGCAGCCAAGATCTGGGGACAGGGGGCGAGCAGTACTTC.

The CDR3 is CASSSLPGVNTEAFF. CDR3 coding DNA: TGCGCCAGCAGCTCCCTGCCTGGGGTGAACACTGAAGCTTTCTTT. The genes are TRBV5-1 and TRBJ1-1, with D uncertain. The CDR3 has 15 residues. Trimming took off 3 bases at V and 0 bases at J, with 12 bases between the two ends. In germline, CDR1 is SGHRS, CDR2 YFSETQ.

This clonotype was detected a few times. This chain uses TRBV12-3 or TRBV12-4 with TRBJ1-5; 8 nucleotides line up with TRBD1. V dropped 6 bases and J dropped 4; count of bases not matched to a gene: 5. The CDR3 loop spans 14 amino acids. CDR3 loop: CASSATGVNQPQHF. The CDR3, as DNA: TGTGCCAGCAGCGCGACAGGGGTAAATCAGCCCCAGCATTTT.

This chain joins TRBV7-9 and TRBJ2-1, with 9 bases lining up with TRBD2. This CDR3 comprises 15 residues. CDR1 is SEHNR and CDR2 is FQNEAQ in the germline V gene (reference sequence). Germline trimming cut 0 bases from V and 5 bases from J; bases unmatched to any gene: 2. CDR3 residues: CASSLASGSDNEQFF. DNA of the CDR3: TGTGCCAGCAGCTTAGCTAGCGGGAGTGACAATGAGCAGTTCTTC.

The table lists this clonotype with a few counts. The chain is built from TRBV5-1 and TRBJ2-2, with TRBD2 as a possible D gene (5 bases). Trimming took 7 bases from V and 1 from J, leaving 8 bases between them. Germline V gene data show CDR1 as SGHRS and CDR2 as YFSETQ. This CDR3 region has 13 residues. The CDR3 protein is CASLDLNTGELFF. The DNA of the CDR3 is TGCGCCAGCCTGGACTTGAACACCGGGGAGCTGTTTTTT.

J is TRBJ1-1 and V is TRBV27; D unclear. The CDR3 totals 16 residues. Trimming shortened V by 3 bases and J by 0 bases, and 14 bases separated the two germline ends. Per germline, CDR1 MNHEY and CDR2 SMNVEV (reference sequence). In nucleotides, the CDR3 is TGTGCCAGCAGTTTCCTCCCCATAGGGCTGAACACTGAAGCTTTCTTT. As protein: CASSFLPIGLNTEAFF.

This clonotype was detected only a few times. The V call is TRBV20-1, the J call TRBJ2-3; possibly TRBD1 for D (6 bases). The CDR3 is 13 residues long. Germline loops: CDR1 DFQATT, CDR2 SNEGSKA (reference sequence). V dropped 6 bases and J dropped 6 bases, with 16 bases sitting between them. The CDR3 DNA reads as TGCAGTGCCATCGACAGGCCGGTGGATACGCAGTATTTT. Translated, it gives CSAIDRPVDTQYF.

CDR3 DNA sequence: TGCGCCAGCAGCCAATCCGACTCAGATACGCAGTATTTT. It is translated as CASSQSDSDTQYF. V is TRBV5-1 and J is TRBJ2-3; no definite D call. CDR3 size: 13 residues. Germline loops: CDR1 SGHRS, CDR2 YFSETQ. V was pared by 4 bases and J by 4 bases, with 10 bases between.

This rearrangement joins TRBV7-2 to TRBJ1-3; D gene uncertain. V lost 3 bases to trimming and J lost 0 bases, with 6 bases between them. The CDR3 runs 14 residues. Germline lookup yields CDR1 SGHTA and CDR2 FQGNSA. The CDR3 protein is CASSFASSGNTIYF. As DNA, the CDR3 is TGTGCCAGCAGCTTTGCGAGCTCTGGAAACACCATATATTTT.

The CDR3 is CASSWRVAYNEQFF. Here the CDR3 DNA reads TGTGCCAGCAGTTGGCGCGTAGCCTACAATGAGCAGTTCTTC. The V and J genes are TRBV6-5 and TRBJ2-1; D is ambiguous. The CDR3 runs 14 residues. Trimming pared 4 bases from V and 2 bases from J, leaving 9 bases between. CDR1 and CDR2 from the germline V gene are MNHEY and SVGAGI.

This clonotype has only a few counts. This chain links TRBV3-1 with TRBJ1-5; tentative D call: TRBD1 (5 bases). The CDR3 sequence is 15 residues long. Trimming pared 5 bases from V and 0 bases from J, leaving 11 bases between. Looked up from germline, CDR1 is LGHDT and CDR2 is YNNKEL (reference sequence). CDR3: CASSERGNSNQPQHF. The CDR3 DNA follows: TGTGCCAGCAGCGAGAGGGGCAATAGCAATCAGCCCCAGCATTTT.

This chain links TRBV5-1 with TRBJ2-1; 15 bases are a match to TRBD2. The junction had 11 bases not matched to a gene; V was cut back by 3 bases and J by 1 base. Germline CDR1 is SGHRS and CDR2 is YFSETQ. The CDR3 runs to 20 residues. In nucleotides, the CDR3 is TGCGCCAGCAGCTCCGGACTAGCGGGAGGGGCCCAACCTTCCTACAATGAGCAGTTCTTC. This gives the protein CASSSGLAGGAQPSYNEQFF.